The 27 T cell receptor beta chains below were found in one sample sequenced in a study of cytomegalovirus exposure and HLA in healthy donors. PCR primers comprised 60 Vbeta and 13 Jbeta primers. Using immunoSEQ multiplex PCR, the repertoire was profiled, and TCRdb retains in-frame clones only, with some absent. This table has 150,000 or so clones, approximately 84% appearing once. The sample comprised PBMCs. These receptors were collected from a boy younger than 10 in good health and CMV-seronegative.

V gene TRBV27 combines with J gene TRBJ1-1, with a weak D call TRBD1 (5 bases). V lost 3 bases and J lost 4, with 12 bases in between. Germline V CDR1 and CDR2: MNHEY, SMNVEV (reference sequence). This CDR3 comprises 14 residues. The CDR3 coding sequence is TGTGCCAGCAGTTTGGGGCAGGGCAGCACTGAAGCTTTCTTT. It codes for CASSLGQGSTEAFF.

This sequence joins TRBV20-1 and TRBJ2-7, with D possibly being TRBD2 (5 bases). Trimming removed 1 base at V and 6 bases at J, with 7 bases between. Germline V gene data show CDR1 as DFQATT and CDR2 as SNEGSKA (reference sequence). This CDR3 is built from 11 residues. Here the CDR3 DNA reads TGCAGTGCTAGAGGAGGGTTCGAGCAGTACTTC. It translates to CSARGGFEQYF.

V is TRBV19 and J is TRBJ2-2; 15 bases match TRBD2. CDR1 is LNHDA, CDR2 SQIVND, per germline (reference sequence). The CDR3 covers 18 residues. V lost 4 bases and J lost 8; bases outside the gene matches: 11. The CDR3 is CASSKGGLAGGDVGELFF. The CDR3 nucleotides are TGTGCCAGTAGTAAGGGGGGACTAGCGGGAGGCGATGTTGGGGAGCTGTTTTTT.

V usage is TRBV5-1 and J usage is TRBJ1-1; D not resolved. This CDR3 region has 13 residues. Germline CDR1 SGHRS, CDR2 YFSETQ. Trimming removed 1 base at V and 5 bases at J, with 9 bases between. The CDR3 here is CASSLTDGTEAFF. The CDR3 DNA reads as TGCGCCAGCAGCTTGACAGATGGGACTGAAGCTTTCTTT.

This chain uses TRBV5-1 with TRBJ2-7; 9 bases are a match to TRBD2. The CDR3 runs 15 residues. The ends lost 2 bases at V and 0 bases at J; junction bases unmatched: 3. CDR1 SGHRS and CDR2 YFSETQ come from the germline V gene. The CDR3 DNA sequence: TGCGCCAGCAGCTTTAGCGGGAGAAGCTCCTACGAGCAGTACTTC. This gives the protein CASSFSGRSSYEQYF.

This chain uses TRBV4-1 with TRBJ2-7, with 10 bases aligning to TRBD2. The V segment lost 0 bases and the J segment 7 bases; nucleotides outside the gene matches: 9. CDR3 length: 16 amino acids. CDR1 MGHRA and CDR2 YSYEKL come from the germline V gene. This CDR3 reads CASSQDRTSGRFEQYF. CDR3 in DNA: TGCGCCAGCAGCCAAGATAGGACTAGCGGAAGGTTTGAGCAGTACTTC.

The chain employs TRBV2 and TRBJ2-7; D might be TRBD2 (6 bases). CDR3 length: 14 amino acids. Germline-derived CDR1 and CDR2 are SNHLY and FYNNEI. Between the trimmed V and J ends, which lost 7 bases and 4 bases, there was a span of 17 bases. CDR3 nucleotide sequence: TGTGCCAGCACCATCCGGGCCGGAGGGTACGAGCAGTACTTC. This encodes CASTIRAGGYEQYF. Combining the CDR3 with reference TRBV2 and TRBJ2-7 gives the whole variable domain EPEVTQTPSHQVTQMGQEVILRCVPISNHLYFYWYRQILGQKVEFLVSFYNNEISEKSEIFDDQFSVERPDGSNFTLKIRSTKLEDSAMYFCASTIRAGGYEQYFGPGTRLTVT.

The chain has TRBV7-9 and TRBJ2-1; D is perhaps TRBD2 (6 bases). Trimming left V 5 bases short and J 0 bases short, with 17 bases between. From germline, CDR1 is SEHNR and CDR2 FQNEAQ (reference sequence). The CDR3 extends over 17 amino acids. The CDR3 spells CASSMNSGPSSYNEQFF. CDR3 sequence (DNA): TGTGCCAGCAGCATGAATAGCGGACCGAGCTCCTACAATGAGCAGTTCTTC.

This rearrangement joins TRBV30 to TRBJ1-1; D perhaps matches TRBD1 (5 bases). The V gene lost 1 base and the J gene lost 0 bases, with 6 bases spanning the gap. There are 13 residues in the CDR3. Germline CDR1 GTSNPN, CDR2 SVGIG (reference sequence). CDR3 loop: CAWSEGLNTEAFF. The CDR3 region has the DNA TGTGCCTGGAGTGAGGGGCTGAACACTGAAGCTTTCTTT.

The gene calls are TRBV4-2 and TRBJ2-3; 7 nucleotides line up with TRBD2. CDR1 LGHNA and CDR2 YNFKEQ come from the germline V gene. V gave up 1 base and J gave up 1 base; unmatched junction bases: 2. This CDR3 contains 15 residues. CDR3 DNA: TGTGCCAGCAGCCAAGTGGCGGGAGGCACAGATACGCAGTATTTT. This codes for CASSQVAGGTDTQYF.

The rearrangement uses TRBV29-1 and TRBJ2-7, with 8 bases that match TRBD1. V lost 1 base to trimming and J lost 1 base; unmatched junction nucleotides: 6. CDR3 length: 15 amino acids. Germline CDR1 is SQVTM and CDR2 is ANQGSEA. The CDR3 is CSVEVLRGRSYEQYF. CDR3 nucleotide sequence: TGCAGCGTTGAAGTGCTCAGGGGGCGATCCTACGAGCAGTACTTC.

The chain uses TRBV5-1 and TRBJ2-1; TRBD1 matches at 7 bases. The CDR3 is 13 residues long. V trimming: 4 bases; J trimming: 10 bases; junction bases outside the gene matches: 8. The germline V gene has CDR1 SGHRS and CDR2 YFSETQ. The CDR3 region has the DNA TGCGCCAGCAGCAGACCCCAGGGGGAAGAGCAGTTCTTC. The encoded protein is CASSRPQGEEQFF.

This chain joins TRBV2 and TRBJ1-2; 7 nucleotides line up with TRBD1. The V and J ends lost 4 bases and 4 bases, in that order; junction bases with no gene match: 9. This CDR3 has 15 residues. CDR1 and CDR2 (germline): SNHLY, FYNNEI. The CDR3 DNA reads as TGTGCCAGCAGTGCAATCTCCGACAGGGCCTATGGCTACACCTTC. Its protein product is CASSAISDRAYGYTF. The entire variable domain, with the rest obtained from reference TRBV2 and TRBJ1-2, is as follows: EPEVTQTPSHQVTQMGQEVILRCVPISNHLYFYWYRQILGQKVEFLVSFYNNEISEKSEIFDDQFSVERPDGSNFTLKIRSTKLEDSAMYFCASSAISDRAYGYTFGSGTRLTVV.

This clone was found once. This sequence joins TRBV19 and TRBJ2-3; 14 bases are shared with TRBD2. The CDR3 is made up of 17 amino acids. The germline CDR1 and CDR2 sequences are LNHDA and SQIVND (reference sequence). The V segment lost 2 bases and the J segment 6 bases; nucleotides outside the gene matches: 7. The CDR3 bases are TGTGCCAGTAGTATAATGGGACTAGCGGGAGAAGGGGATACGCAGTATTTT. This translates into CASSIMGLAGEGDTQYF.

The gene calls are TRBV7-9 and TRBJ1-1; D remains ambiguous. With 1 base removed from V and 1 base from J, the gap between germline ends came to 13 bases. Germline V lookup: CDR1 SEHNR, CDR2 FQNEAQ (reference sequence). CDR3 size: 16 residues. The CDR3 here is CASSLGRGTGNTEAFF. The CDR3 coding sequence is TGTGCCAGCAGCTTAGGTCGGGGTACGGGGAACACTGAAGCTTTCTTT.

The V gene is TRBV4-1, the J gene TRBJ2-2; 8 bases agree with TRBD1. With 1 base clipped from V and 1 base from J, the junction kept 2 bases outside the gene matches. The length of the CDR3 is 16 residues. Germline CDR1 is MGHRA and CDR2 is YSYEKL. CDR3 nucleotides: TGCGCCAGCAGCCAAGGGACAGGGAGGAACACCGGGGAGCTGTTTTTT. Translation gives CASSQGTGRNTGELFF.

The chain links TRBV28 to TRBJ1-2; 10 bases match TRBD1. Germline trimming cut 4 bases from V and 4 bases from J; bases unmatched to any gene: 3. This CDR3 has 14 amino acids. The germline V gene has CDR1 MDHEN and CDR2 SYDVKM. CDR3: CASSSGQGSYGYTF. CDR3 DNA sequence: TGTGCCAGCAGTTCGGGACAGGGGTCCTATGGCTACACCTTC.

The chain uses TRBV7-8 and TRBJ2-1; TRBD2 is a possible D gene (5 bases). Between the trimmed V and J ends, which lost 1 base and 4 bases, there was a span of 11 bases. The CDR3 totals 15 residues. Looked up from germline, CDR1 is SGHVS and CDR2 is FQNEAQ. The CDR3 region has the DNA TGTGCCAGCAGCTTAGGAGGAGGAGCATACAATGAGCAGTTCTTC. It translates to CASSLGGGAYNEQFF.

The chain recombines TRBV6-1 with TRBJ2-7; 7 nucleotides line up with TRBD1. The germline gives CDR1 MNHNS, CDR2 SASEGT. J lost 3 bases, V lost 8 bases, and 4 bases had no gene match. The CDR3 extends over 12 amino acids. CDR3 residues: CASWDSNYEQYF. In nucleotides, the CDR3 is TGTGCCAGCTGGGACAGCAACTACGAGCAGTACTTC.

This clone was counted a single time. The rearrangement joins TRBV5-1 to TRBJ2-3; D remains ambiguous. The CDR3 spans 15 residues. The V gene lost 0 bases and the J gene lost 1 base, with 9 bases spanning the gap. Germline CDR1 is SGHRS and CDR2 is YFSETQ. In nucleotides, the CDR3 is TGCGCCAGCAGCTTGGGCTCACGAGGCACAGATACGCAGTATTTT. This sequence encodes CASSLGSRGTDTQYF.

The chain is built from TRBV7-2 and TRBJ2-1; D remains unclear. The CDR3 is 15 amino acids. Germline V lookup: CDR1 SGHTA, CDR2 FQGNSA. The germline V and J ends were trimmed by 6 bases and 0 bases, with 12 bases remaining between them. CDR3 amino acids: CASSRASSSYNEQFF. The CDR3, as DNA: TGTGCCAGCAGTCGTGCGTCCTCCTCCTACAATGAGCAGTTCTTC.

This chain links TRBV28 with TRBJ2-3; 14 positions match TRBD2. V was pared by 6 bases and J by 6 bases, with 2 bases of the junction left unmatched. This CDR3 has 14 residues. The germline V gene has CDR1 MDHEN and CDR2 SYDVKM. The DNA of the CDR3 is TGTGCCAGCAGGGGACTAGCGGGAGCCGATACGCAGTATTTT. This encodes CASRGLAGADTQYF.

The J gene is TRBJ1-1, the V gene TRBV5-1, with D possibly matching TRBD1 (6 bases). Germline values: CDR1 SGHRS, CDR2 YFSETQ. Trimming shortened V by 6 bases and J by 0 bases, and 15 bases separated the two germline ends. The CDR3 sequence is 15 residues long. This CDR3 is CASMGRGDLNTEAFF. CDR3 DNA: TGCGCCAGCATGGGGAGGGGGGACCTGAACACTGAAGCTTTCTTT.

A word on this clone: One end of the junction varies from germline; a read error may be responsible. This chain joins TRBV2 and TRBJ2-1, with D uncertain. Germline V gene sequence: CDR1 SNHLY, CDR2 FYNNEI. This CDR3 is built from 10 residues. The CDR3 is CASAIDWALF. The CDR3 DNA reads TGTGCCAGCGCGATAGATTGGGCCCTCTTC. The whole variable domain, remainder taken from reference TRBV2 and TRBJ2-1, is EPEVTQTPSHQVTQMGQEVILRCVPISNHLYFYWYRQILGQKVEFLVSFYNNEISEKSEIFDDQFSVERPDGSNFTLKIRSTKLEDSAMYFCASAIDWALFGPGTRLTVL.

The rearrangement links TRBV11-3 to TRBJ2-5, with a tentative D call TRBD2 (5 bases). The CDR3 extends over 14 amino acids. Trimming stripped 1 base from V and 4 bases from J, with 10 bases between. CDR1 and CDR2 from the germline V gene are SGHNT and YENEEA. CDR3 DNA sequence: TGTGCCAGCAGCTTAGGCGGGCGGGCAGAGACCCAGTACTTC. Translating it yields CASSLGGRAETQYF.

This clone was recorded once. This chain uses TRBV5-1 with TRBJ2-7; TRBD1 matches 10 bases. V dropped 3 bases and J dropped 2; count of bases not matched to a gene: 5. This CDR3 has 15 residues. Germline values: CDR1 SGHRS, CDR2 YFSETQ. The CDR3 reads CASSYRTGGPYEQYF. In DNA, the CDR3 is TGCGCCAGCAGCTACCGGACAGGGGGGCCCTACGAGCAGTACTTC. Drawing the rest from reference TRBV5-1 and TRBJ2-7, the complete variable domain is KAGVTQTPRYLIKTRGQQVTLSCSPISGHRSVSWYQQTPGQGLQFLFEYFSETQRNKGNFPGRFSGRQFSNSRSEMNVSTLELGDSALYLCASSYRTGGPYEQYFGPGTRLTVT.

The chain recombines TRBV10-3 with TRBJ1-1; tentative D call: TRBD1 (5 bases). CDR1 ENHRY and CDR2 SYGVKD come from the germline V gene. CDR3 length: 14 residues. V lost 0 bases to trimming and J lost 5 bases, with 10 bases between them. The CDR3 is CAISESGGRTEAFF. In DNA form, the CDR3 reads TGTGCCATCAGTGAGTCGGGGGGGAGAACTGAAGCTTTCTTT.